This record covers a single TCR beta chain. This entry is derived from a study of blood T cell repertoires in COVID-19. Study background: Italy, Spain and the United States were the sources of the convalescent and acute COVID-19 samples. PBMCs, B-cell-depleted T cells, or T cells provided the cDNA or gDNA that made up the material.

Germline V gene lookup returns CDR1 KGHDR and CDR2 SFDVKD. V was cut by 8 bases and J by 3 bases, with 12 bases left in between. The CDR3 spans 13 residues. In the study's own analysis: Estimation of nucleated cell counts was performed using reference gene primer amplification. Profiling relied on immunoSEQ multiplex PCR, and the TCRdb table lists in-frame clones only, not all of them. The V and J calls and clone size are taken from that table; D and trimming were inferred from the DNA. This table has roughly 250,000 clones, about nine tenths appearing once. The genes are TRBV24-1 and TRBJ1-1; possibly TRBD1 for D (5 bases). This clonotype originated in a woman aged 40 to 50 with acute COVID-19. The sample comprised PBMCs or T cells enriched from blood (not recorded which). CDR3 in amino acids: CATTQGGDTEAFF. In nucleotides, the CDR3 is TGTGCCACCACGCAGGGTGGAGACACTGAAGCTTTCTTT.